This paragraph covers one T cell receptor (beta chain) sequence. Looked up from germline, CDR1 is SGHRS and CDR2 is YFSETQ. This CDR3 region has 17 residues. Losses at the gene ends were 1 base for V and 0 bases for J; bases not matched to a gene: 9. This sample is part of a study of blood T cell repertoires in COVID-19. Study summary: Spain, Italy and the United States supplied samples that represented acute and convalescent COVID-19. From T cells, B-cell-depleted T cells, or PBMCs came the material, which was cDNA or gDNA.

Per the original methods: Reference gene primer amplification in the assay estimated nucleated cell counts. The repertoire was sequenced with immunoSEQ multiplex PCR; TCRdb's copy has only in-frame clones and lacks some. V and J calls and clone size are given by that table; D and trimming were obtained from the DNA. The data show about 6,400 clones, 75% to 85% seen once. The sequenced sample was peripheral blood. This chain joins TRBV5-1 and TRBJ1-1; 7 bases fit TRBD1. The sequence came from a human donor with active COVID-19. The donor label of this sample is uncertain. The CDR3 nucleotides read TGCGCCAGCAGCTTGACCGTTCCGGGACAGATGAACACTGAAGCTTTCTTT. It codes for CASSLTVPGQMNTEAFF.